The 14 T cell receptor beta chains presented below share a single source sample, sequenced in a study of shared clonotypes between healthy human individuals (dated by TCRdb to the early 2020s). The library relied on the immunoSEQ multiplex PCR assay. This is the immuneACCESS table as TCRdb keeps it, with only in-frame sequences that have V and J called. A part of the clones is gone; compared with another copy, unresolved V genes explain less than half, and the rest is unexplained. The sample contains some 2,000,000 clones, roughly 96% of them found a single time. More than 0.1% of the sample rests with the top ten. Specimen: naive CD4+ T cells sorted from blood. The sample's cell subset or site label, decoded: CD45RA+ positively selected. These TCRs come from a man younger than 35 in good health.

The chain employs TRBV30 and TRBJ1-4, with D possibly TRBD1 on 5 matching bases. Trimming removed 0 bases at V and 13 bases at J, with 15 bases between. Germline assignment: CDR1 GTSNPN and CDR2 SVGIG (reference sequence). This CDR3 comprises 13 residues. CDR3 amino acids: CAWSVQMGTGLFF. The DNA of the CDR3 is TGTGCCTGGAGTGTACAAATGGGGACGGGACTGTTTTTT.

The CDR3 sequence is CASSLGITEAFF. The CDR3 nucleotides are TGTGCCAGCAGCTTAGGAATAACTGAAGCTTTCTTT. The rearrangement joins TRBV7-2 to TRBJ1-1; D remains ambiguous. There are 12 residues in the CDR3. Germline lookup yields CDR1 SGHTA and CDR2 FQGNSA. V lost 1 base to trimming and J lost 5 bases, with 5 bases between them.

CDR3 coding DNA: TGTGCCAGCAGGATGGGGACAGGAAAACGGAGCGGGAGGGCTTACACCGGGGAGCTGTTTTTT. Translation: CASRMGTGKRSGRAYTGELFF. V and J are TRBV21-1 and TRBJ2-2; the D segment call TRBD2 is taken from the table without a DNA check. TRBV21-1 is a known pseudogene. This CDR3 contains 21 residues.

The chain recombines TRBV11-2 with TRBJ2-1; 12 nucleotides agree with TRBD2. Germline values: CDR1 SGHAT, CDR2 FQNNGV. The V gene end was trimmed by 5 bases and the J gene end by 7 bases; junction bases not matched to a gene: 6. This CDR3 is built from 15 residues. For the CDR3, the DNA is TGTGCCAGCAGCGATCTAGCGGGGGGGCGGAATGAGCAGTTCTTC. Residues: CASSDLAGGRNEQFF. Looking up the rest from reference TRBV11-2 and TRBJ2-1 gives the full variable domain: EAGVAQSPRYKIIEKRQSVAFWCNPISGHATLYWYQQILGQGPKLLIQFQNNGVVDDSQLPKDRFSAERLKGVDSTLKIQPAKLEDSAVYLCASSDLAGGRNEQFFGPGTRLTVL.

This CDR3 is CASSKKTTGYGYTF. For the CDR3, the DNA is TGTGCCAGCAGCAAAAAGACAACAGGTTATGGCTACACCTTC. V is TRBV21-1 and J is TRBJ1-2; the D call in the table, TRBD1, was not verified against the DNA. TRBV21-1 is assigned pseudogene status. The CDR3 covers 14 residues.

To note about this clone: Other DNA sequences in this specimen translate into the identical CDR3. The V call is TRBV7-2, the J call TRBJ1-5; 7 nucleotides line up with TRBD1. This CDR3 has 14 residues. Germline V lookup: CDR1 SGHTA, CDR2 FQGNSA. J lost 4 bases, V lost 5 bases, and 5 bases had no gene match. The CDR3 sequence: CASSPGTDNQPQHF. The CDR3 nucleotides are TGTGCCAGCAGCCCCGGGACAGATAATCAGCCCCAGCATTTT.

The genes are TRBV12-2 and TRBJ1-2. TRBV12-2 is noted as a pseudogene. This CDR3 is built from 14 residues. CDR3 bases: TGTGCAAGTCGCTTATTGGAACCAGGGAGTGGCTACACCTTC. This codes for CASRLLEPGSGYTF.

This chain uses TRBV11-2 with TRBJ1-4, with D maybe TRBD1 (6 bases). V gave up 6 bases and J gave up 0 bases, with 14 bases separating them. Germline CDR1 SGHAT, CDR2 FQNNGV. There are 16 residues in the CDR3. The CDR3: CASSSGTKATNEKLFF. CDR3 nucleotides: TGTGCCAGCAGTTCCGGGACAAAGGCAACTAATGAAAAACTGTTTTTT. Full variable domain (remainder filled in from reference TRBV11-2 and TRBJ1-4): EAGVAQSPRYKIIEKRQSVAFWCNPISGHATLYWYQQILGQGPKLLIQFQNNGVVDDSQLPKDRFSAERLKGVDSTLKIQPAKLEDSAVYLCASSSGTKATNEKLFFGSGTQLSVL.

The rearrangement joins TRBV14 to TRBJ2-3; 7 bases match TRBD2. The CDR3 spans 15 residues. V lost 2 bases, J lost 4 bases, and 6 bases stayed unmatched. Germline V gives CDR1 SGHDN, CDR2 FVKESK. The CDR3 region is CASSQRAGIPDTQYF. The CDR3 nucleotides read TGTGCCAGCAGCCAAAGAGCGGGAATACCAGATACGCAGTATTTT.

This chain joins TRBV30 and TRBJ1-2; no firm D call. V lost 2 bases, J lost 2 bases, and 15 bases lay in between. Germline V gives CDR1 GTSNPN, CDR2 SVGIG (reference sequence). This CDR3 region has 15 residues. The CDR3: CAWSHFGVINYGYTF. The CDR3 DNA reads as TGTGCCTGGAGTCACTTTGGGGTGATCAACTATGGCTACACCTTC.

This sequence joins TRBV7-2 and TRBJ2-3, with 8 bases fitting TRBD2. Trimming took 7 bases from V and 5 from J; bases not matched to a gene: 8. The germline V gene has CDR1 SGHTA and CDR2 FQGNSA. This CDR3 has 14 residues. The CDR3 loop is CASMRAAGVDTQYF. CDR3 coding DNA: TGTGCCAGCATGCGAGCAGCGGGAGTAGATACGCAGTATTTT.

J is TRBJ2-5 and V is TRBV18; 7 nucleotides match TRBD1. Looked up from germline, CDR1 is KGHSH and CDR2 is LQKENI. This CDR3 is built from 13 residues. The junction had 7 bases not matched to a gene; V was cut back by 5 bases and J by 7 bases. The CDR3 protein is CASSGTARGTQYF. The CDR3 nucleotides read TGTGCCAGCTCAGGGACAGCGAGGGGGACCCAGTACTTC.

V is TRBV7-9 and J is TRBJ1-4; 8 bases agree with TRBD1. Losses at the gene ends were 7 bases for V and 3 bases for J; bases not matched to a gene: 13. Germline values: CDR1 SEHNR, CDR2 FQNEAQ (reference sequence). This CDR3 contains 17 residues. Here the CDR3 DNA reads TGTGCCAGCACCTATACCCAGGGGGCTGGGGCTAATGAAAAACTGTTTTTT. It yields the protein CASTYTQGAGANEKLFF.

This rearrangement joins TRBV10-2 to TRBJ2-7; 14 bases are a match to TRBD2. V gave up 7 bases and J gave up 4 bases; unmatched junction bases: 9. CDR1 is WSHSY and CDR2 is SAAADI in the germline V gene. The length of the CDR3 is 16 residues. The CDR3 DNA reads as TGCGCCAGCACCCCTGAAGGACTAGCGGGGGGATACGAGCAGTACTTC. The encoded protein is CASTPEGLAGGYEQYF.